The text below deals with one T cell receptor beta chain. Its antigen target is currently unknown. The sample holds no much larger clone one base away, and base qualities are not on file. Reading from cysteine to phenylalanine, the CDR3 counts 14 amino acids. The DNA shown is the 42-base CDR3, in frame from base 1. Via the germline V gene (reference sequence), CDR1 is MNHEY and CDR2 SMNVEV. V is cut back by 5 bases and J by 11 bases, with 13 bases in the junction unmatched. Collaborating institutions collected whole blood in K2EDTA tubes following their own protocols. For TCRbeta analysis, collaborator samples were shipped as frozen whole blood, as isolated PBMCs, or as DNA extracted from either sample type. The sample is drawn from a study of blood T cell repertoires in COVID-19 (dated by TCRdb to the early 2020s). General notes on the study: The collaborator samples originated in the United States, Italy and Spain and spanned the acute and convalescent phases of COVID-19. Where HLA class I and class II types were available, the types were taken from metadata supplied by the sample provider, not from assay-based typing. Samples came from the ongoing ImmuneRACE study (first 160 participants) plus 1,254 subjects from 6 global collaborators. Sample metadata almost always included a de-identified subject ID, COVID-19 status, age in years and sex. The prospective study material was composed of cDNA or gDNA derived from T cells, B-cell-depleted T cells, or PBMCs. Deeply sampled blood TCRbeta repertoires from subjects exposed to, actively infected with, or recovered from COVID-19 were included in the dataset. The repertoires were made available in a free public database intended to serve as a resource for research on the immune response to SARS-CoV-2. What the research found in general, with its limitations: Clinical and demographic metadata were provided uncurated, with the amount varying by source and participant.

TCRbeta CDR3 regions were amplified from genomic DNA using the immunoSEQ Assay, a bias-controlled multiplex PCR. The paper's processing steps were these. The number of nucleated cells in each sample was estimated from the amplification of reference gene primers within the assay. To quantify the absolute abundance of each unique TCRbeta CDR3 rearrangement, sequence reads were collapsed and filtered. For each sample, productive Simpson clonality was calculated by taking the square root of Simpson's diversity index across productive rearrangements. TCRdb retrieved this table from immuneACCESS and kept in-frame rearrangements only. Not all clones are present; in checked studies, unresolved V genes account for under half, and no reason is known for the remainder. D and trimming were read from the DNA, whereas the V and J calls and clone size are those reported in that table. The sample yields roughly 350,000 clones; around 89% were counted once. Of the sample, approximately 4% is held by the ten largest clones.

Sequences were obtained from peripheral blood. This TCR came from a woman in her 50s with active or convalescent COVID-19. In this chain, TRBV27 is recombined with TRBJ1-1; 8 bases in the junction line up with TRBD1. This receptor has the CDR3 CASSPYGQGGEAFF. The DNA sequence is given as TGTGCCAGCAGTCCCTACGGACAGGGTGGGGAGGCTTTCTTT.